The clone carrying this T cell receptor beta chain was counted only a few times. As handled by the study authors: Scientists estimated how many nucleated cells there were by amplifying reference gene primers. Profiling relied on immunoSEQ multiplex PCR, and the TCRdb table lists in-frame clones only, not all of them. That table gives V, J and clone size, and the DNA gave D and trimming. The sample includes 200,000 to 300,000 clones, roughly 80% of them seen just once. This record belongs to a study of blood T cell repertoires in COVID-19. Across the whole study: Samples representing acute and convalescent COVID-19 were sourced from the United States, Italy and Spain.

Germline V lookup: CDR1 KGHSH, CDR2 LQKENI. This CDR3 comprises 15 residues. V lost 6 bases to trimming and J lost 5 bases; unmatched junction nucleotides: 11. The J gene is TRBJ2-5, the V gene TRBV18, with TRBD2 matching 8 bases. This TCR was recovered from an older woman with active or convalescent COVID-19. Input material: peripheral blood. The CDR3 DNA follows: TGTGCCAGCTCTTTGCGGGGGGCCCCCGCGGAGACCCAGTACTTC. Protein product: CASSLRGAPAETQYF. Drawing the rest from reference TRBV18 and TRBJ2-5, the complete variable domain is NAGVMQNPRHLVRRRGQEARLRCSPMKGHSHVYWYRQLPEEGLKFMVYLQKENIIDESGMPKERFSAEFPKEGPSILRIQQVVRGDSAAYFCASSLRGAPAETQYFGPGTRLLVL.